This T cell receptor beta chain emerged from a study of T cell repertoires in cytomegalovirus infection. Overall study context: Indications came from public TCR beta signatures; they pointed to CMV infection and to a matching HLA type.

As regards this clonotype: Its antigen is not identified.

MiXCR, applied by TCRdb to the reads, yields one record per CDR3 protein. The repertoire holds some 560,000 distinct CDR3 sequences, with around two fifths as singletons. The sequence was collected from a human donor in good health (CMV status not recorded). Some clones in this sample may be carry-over from other donors' samples. The specimen was cultured PBMCs, collected from culture after CMV antigen stimulation.

Written as DNA, the CDR3 is TGCGCCAGCAGCCAGTCGCCCGTAGCGGGAGTGGCGGAGACCCAGTACTTC. The encoded protein is CASSQSPVAGVAETQYF. V usage is TRBV4-1 and J usage is TRBJ2-5; 9 bases match TRBD2. The CDR3 sequence is 17 residues long. V shed 3 bases, J shed 5 bases, and the junction held 13 bases outside the gene matches. Germline loops: CDR1 MGHRA, CDR2 YSYEKL.